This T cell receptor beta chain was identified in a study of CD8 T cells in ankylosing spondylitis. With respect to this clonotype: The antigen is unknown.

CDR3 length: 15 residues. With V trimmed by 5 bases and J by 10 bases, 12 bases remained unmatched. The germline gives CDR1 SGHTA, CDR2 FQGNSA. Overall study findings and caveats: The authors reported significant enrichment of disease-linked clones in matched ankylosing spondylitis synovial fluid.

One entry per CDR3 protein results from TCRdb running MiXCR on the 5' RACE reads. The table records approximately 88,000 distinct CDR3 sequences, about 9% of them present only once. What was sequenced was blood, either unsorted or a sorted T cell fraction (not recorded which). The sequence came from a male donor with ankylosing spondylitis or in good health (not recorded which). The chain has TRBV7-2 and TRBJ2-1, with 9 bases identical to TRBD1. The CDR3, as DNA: TGTGCCAGCAGCAAACAGGGGGCCAGTGGATGGGAGCAGTTCTTC. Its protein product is CASSKQGASGWEQFF.